This record looks at one T cell receptor (beta chain) sequence and its context. These data are taken from a study of blood T cell repertoires in COVID-19. Study-level information: Italy, Spain and the United States were the sources of the convalescent and acute COVID-19 samples. In each case, the material was cDNA or gDNA derived from T cells, B-cell-depleted T cells, or PBMCs.

This CDR3 has 13 residues. Germline-derived CDR1 and CDR2 are LNHDA and SQIVND (reference sequence). V lost 6 bases and J 4 bases, leaving 10 bases between the germline ends. Methods used by the authors: From reference gene primer amplification, estimates of nucleated cell counts were derived. Sequencing used immunoSEQ multiplex PCR; TCRdb keeps in-frame clones, though not all of them. V and J calls and clone size are those listed in that table; D and trimming were worked out from the DNA. The table shows tens of thousands of clones, with around 88% occurring only once. This clonotype originated in a woman in her 70s with acute or convalescent COVID-19. The V call is TRBV19, the J call TRBJ2-1; the D gene is possibly TRBD1 (6 bases). The sequenced material came from peripheral blood. The CDR3 sequence: CASRDSPYNEQFF. The CDR3, as DNA: TGTGCCAGTAGGGACAGCCCATACAATGAGCAGTTCTTC.